The 12 T cell receptor beta chains listed next were all sequenced from one sample in a study of blood T cell repertoires in COVID-19. Sequenced by immunoSEQ multiplex PCR; TCRdb stores in-frame clones only, minus some. The data show roughly 140,000 clones, 65% to 85% seen once. The sequencing sample was made of peripheral blood. These receptors were collected from a woman in her 50s with acute or convalescent COVID-19.

The chain is built from TRBV4-2 and TRBJ1-5; a possible D gene is TRBD1 (5 bases). CDR3 length: 14 amino acids. Trimming cost V 4 bases and J 3 bases, with 10 bases left between them. Per the germline V gene, CDR1 is LGHNA and CDR2 is YNFKEQ. The chain's CDR3 is CASSRGSLNQPQHF. In nucleotides, the CDR3 is TGTGCCAGCAGCCGGGGCAGCCTCAATCAGCCCCAGCATTTT.

The V call is TRBV2, the J call TRBJ1-1, with 7 bases that match TRBD1. The V gene end was trimmed by 7 bases and the J gene end by 9 bases; junction bases not matched to a gene: 11. The CDR3 length is 13 residues. Germline V lookup: CDR1 SNHLY, CDR2 FYNNEI. CDR3 sequence (DNA): TGTGCCAGCAACCCCGACAGGGAGAGACAAGCTTTCTTT. This sequence encodes CASNPDRERQAFF.

Of note for this clone: The junction and the germline gene differ at one end; a read error may be behind it. The chain carries TRBV19 and TRBJ1-5; a weak D match, TRBD1 (5 bases). Germline CDR1 LNHDA, CDR2 SQIVND (reference sequence). The CDR3 has 13 amino acids. The DNA for the CDR3 is TGTGCCAGTAGTATACTCCCCGAGGGGAGGAGAAAATTT. Protein: CASSILPEGRRKF.

V usage is TRBV6-2 or TRBV6-3 and J usage is TRBJ1-2, with 7 bases fitting TRBD1. The CDR3 is 14 amino acids. Germline V gene lookup returns CDR1 MNHEY and CDR2 SVGEGT. V lost 0 bases, J lost 7 bases, and 5 bases stayed unmatched. The CDR3 spells CASSYSKGAGGYTF. DNA of the CDR3: TGTGCCAGCAGTTACTCGAAGGGGGCAGGTGGCTACACCTTC.

The rearrangement links TRBV5-1 to TRBJ2-3; TRBD2 matches 7 bases. The CDR3 length is 17 residues. V dropped 4 bases and J dropped 2; count of bases not matched to a gene: 13. Germline CDR1 is SGHRS and CDR2 is YFSETQ. CDR3 residues: CASSPNPASGPTDTQYF. In DNA form, the CDR3 reads TGCGCCAGCAGCCCAAATCCGGCTAGCGGACCCACAGATACGCAGTATTTT.

The chain joins TRBV6-6 to TRBJ1-3; D is unclear. Germline V gene lookup returns CDR1 MNHNY and CDR2 SVGAGI (reference sequence). The CDR3 loop spans 14 amino acids. V was pared by 7 bases and J by 0 bases, with 10 bases between. CDR3 coding DNA: TGTGCCAGCACACCCAAGAGCTCTGGAAACACCATATATTTT. This sequence encodes CASTPKSSGNTIYF.

V and J are TRBV28 and TRBJ1-3; 9 nucleotides agree with TRBD1. CDR3 length: 15 amino acids. Trimming at V came to 6 bases and at J to 3 bases, leaving 6 bases not matched to a gene. Per the germline V gene, CDR1 is MDHEN and CDR2 is SYDVKM. The CDR3 protein is CASSTGGADGNTIYF. DNA of the CDR3: TGTGCCAGCAGCACAGGGGGCGCCGATGGAAACACCATATATTTT.

This chain uses TRBV12-3 or TRBV12-4 with TRBJ2-7; 7 bases fit TRBD1. V shed 5 bases and J 5 bases; nucleotides not matched to a gene: 6. CDR3 length equals 13 residues. CDR3 loop: CASSLTGVHEQYF. CDR3 sequence (DNA): TGTGCCAGCAGTCTAACAGGGGTCCACGAGCAGTACTTC.

A few counts support this clone. This chain links TRBV6-6 with TRBJ2-2; 13 bases are shared with TRBD2. V gave up 5 bases and J gave up 3 bases; unmatched junction bases: 3. The germline gives CDR1 MNHNY, CDR2 SVGAGI (reference sequence). This CDR3 region has 16 residues. CDR3 sequence: CASSAGLAGDTGELFF. In DNA, the CDR3 is TGTGCCAGCAGTGCAGGACTAGCGGGGGACACCGGGGAGCTGTTTTTT.

The chain recombines TRBV12-3 or TRBV12-4 with TRBJ1-2; D unresolved. This CDR3 has 12 residues. Deletions cut 2 bases from V and 4 bases from J, with 5 bases between. CDR3 loop: CASSLIGYGYTF. Here the CDR3 DNA reads TGTGCCAGCAGTTTAATCGGCTATGGCTACACCTTC.

The chain couples TRBV15 to TRBJ1-3; D may be TRBD1 (5 bases). The CDR3 is 15 amino acids. Germline assignment: CDR1 LNHNV and CDR2 YYDKDF (reference sequence). The germline V and J ends were trimmed by 1 base and 1 base, with 8 bases remaining between them. The CDR3 DNA is TGTGCCACCAGCAGAGTCGGGGGTTCTGGAAACACCATATATTTT. Its translation is CATSRVGGSGNTIYF.

The V and J genes are TRBV6-6 and TRBJ2-2, with no clear D. This CDR3 region has 14 residues. CDR1 and CDR2 from the germline V gene are MNHNY and SVGAGI (reference sequence). The V end was cut by 2 bases, the J end by 7 bases, with 11 bases between. The CDR3 region has the DNA TGTGCCAGCAGTTACGGAACAGATTTCGGGGAGCTGTTTTTT. This translates into CASSYGTDFGELFF.